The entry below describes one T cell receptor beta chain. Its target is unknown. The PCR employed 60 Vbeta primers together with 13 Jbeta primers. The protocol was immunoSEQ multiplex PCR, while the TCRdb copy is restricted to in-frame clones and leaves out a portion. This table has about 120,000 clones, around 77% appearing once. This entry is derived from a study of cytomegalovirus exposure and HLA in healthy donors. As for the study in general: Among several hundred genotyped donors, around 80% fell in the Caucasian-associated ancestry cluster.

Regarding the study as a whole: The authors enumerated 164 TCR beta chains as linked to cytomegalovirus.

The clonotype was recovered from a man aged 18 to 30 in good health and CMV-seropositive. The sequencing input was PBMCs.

In nucleotides, the CDR3 is TGCGGATCGAGGGACAGGGGTCACACCGGGGAGCTGTTTTTT. This sequence encodes CGSRDRGHTGELFF. This chain uses TRBV29-1 with TRBJ2-2; TRBD1 matches 10 bases. Germline CDR1 SQVTM, CDR2 ANQGSEA. The CDR3 is 14 amino acids.